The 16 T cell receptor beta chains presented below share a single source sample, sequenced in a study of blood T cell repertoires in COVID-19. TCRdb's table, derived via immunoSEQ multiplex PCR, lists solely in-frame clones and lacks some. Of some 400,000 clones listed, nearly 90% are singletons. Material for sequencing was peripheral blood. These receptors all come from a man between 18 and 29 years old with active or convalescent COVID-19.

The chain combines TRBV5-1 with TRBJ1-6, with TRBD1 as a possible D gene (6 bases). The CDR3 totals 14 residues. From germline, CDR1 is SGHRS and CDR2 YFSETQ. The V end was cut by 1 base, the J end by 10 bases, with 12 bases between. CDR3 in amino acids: CASSLLGQGSPLHF. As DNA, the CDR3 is TGCGCCAGCAGCTTGTTAGGGCAGGGGTCACCCCTCCACTTT. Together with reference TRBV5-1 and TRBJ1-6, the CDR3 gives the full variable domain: KAGVTQTPRYLIKTRGQQVTLSCSPISGHRSVSWYQQTPGQGLQFLFEYFSETQRNKGNFPGRFSGRQFSNSRSEMNVSTLELGDSALYLCASSLLGQGSPLHFGNGTRLTVT.

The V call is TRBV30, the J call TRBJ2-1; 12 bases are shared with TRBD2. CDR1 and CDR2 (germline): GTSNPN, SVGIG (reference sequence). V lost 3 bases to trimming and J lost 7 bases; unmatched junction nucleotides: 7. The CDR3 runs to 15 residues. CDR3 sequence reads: CAWRGLAGGLNEQFF. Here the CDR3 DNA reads TGTGCCTGGAGAGGGCTAGCGGGAGGGTTGAATGAGCAGTTCTTC.

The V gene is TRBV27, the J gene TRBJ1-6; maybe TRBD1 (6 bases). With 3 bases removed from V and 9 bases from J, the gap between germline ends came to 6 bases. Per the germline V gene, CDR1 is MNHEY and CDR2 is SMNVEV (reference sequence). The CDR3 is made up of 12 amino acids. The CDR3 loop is CASSFRGSPLHF. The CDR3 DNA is TGTGCCAGCAGTTTCAGGGGTTCACCCCTCCACTTT.

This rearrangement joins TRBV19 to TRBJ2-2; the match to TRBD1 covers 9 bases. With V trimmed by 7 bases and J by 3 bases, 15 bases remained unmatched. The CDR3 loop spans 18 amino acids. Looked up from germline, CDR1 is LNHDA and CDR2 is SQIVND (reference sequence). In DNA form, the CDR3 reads TGTGCCAGTAAAACCCCCGACAGGGGGGGCAGGTACACCGGGGAGCTGTTTTTT. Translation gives CASKTPDRGGRYTGELFF.

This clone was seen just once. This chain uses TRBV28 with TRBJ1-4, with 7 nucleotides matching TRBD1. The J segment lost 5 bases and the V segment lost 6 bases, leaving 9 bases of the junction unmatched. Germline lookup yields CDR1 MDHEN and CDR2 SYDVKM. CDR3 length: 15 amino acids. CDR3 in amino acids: CASSGQEHYNEKLFF. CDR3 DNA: TGTGCCAGCAGCGGACAGGAGCACTACAATGAAAAACTGTTTTTT.

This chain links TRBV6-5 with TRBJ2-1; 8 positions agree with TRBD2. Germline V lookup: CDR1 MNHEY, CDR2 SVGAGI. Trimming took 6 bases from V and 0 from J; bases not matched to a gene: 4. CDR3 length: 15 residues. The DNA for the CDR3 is TGTGCCAGCAGCTCAAGCGGGAGCTCCTACAATGAGCAGTTCTTC. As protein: CASSSSGSSYNEQFF.

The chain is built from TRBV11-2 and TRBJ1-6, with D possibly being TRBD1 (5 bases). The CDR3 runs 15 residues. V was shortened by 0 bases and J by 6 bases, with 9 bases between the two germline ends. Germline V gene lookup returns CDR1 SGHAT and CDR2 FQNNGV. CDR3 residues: CASSLDRQGNSPLHF. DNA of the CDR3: TGTGCCAGCAGCTTAGATAGGCAGGGTAATTCACCCCTCCACTTT.

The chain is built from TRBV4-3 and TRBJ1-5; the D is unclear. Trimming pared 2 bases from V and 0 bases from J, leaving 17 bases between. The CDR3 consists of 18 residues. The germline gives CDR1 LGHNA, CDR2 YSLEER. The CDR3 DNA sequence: TGCGCCAGCAGCCAAAAAGATGTGGCAGGCTATAGCAATCAGCCCCAGCATTTT. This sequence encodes CASSQKDVAGYSNQPQHF.

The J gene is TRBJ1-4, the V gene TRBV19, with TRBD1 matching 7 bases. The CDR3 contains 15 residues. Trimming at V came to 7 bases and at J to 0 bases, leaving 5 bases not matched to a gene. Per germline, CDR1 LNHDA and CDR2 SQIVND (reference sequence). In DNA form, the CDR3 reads TGTGCCAGTAACAGGGGACGGGCAACTAATGAAAAACTGTTTTTT. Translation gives CASNRGRATNEKLFF. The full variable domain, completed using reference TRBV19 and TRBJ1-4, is DGGITQSPKYLFRKEGQNVTLSCEQNLNHDAMYWYRQDPGQGLRLIYYSQIVNDFQKGDIAEGYSVSREKKESFPLTVTSAQKNPTAFYLCASNRGRATNEKLFFGSGTQLSVL.

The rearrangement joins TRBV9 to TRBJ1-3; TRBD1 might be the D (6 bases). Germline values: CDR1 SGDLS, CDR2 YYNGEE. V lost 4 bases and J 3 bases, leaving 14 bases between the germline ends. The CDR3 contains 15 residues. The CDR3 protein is CASSIQTGGGNTIYF. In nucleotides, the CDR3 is TGTGCCAGCAGCATCCAGACAGGTGGTGGAAACACCATATATTTT. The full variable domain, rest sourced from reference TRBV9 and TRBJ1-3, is DSGVTQTPKHLITATGQRVTLRCSPRSGDLSVYWYQQSLDQGLQFLIQYYNGEERAKGNILERFSAQQFPDLHSELNLSSLELGDSALYFCASSIQTGGGNTIYFGEGSWLTVV.

The CDR3 loop is CASSQGRPLNGYTF. CDR3 DNA: TGTGCCAGCAGCCAGGGCCGTCCGTTGAATGGCTACACCTTC. The V and J genes are TRBV5-5 and TRBJ1-2; possibly TRBD1 for D (5 bases). The V end was cut by 4 bases, the J end by 6 bases, with 16 bases between. The CDR3 consists of 14 residues. Germline CDR1 is SGHKS and CDR2 is YYEKEE (reference sequence).

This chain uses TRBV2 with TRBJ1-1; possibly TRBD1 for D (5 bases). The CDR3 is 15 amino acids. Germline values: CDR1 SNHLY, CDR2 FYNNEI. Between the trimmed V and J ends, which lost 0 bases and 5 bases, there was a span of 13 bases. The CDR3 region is CASSEAVAGWTEAFF. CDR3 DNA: TGTGCCAGCAGTGAAGCAGTCGCAGGGTGGACTGAAGCTTTCTTT.

The DNA for the CDR3 is TGCGCCAGCAGCCAAGAAGGAGGGTCTTTTAACTATGGCTACACCTTC. Translating gives CASSQEGGSFNYGYTF. This sequence joins TRBV4-1 and TRBJ1-2; D is undetermined. This CDR3 region has 16 residues. Germline CDR1 is MGHRA and CDR2 is YSYEKL. The V and J ends lost 0 bases and 1 base respectively, with 12 bases between them.

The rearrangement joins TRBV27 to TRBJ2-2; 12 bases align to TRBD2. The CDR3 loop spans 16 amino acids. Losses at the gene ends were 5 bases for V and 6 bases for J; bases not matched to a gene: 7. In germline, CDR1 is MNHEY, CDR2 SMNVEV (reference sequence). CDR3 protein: CASSATSGRTSGELFF. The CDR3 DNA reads TGTGCCAGCAGTGCCACTAGCGGGAGGACATCCGGGGAGCTGTTTTTT.

The CDR3 sequence is CASSPRRDSAYEQYF. As DNA, the CDR3 is TGTGCCAGCAGCCCCCGTAGGGACTCAGCCTACGAGCAGTACTTC. The chain links TRBV7-9 to TRBJ2-7, with D possibly matching TRBD2 (6 bases). With 5 bases removed from V and 2 bases from J, the gap between germline ends came to 16 bases. This CDR3 region has 15 residues. CDR1 and CDR2 (germline): SEHNR, FQNEAQ (reference sequence).

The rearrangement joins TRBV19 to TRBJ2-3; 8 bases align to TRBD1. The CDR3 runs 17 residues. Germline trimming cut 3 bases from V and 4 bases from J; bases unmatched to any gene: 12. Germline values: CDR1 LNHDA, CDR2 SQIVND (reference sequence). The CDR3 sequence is CASSIYPGQGNADTQYF. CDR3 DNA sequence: TGTGCCAGTAGTATCTATCCCGGACAGGGCAACGCAGATACGCAGTATTTT.